This T cell receptor (beta chain) was identified in a study of OX40 agonist ivuxolimab in advanced cancers. With 4 bases clipped from V and 4 bases from J, the junction kept 8 bases outside the gene matches. Germline CDR1 SEHNR, CDR2 FQNEAQ (reference sequence). The CDR3 contains 15 residues. Profiling relied on immunoSEQ multiplex PCR, and the TCRdb table lists in-frame clones only, not all of them. The sample has some 51,000 clones, roughly 86% seen once. Specimen: CD4+ or CD8+ T cells sorted from blood, collected in a trial of the OX40 agonist ivuxolimab. The origin of this receptor is an adult with an advanced solid tumor such as melanoma, head and neck, liver or kidney cancer. V is TRBV7-9 and J is TRBJ2-3; TRBD2 agrees at 7 bases. In DNA, the CDR3 is TGTGCCAGCAGCTCGACTAGTGGGGGGGCAGATACGCAGTATTTT. Its translation is CASSSTSGGADTQYF.